The rows below give T cell receptor beta chains drawn from one sample of a study of response to subunit inactivated influenza vaccine. TCRdb independently ran MiXCR on the RT-PCR reads; one entry per CDR3 protein. The sample holds around 570,000 distinct CDR3 sequences; about 8% are singletons and the top ten take 10% to 15%. The sample in question was PBMCs from blood, obtained about 24 months after vaccination. These receptors were taken from a man aged 50 to 69 who received an inactivated influenza vaccine. The CDR3 runs from the conserved cysteine through the conserved F or W. Each record gives: D gene, clone size, J gene, V gene, CDR3 protein, CDR3 DNA. The D gene is left open where the match is weak. The size field is filled for only some rows; it gives once, few, many or a size class.

TRBD1,NA,TRBJ2-3,TRBV2,CASSEPGQGPDTQYF,TGTGCCAGCAGTGAACCCGGACAGGGGCCAGATACGCAGTATTTT
NA,NA,TRBJ2-7,TRBV6-2/TRBV6-3,CASSYRGAGTASYEQYF,TGTGCCAGCAGTTATCGGGGAGCGGGGACAGCCTCCTACGAGCAGTACTTC
TRBD1,many,TRBJ1-5,TRBV6-1,CASSDRTGNQPQHF,TGTGCCAGCAGTGACCGGACAGGGAATCAGCCCCAGCATTTT
TRBD2,NA,TRBJ2-1,TRBV20-1,CSARGGTSAYNEQFF,TGCAGTGCTCGGGGTGGGACTAGCGCTTACAATGAGCAGTTCTTC
NA,NA,TRBJ2-7,TRBV20-1,CSAILRGRSSYEQYF,TGCAGTGCTATACTCAGGGGGAGGAGCTCCTACGAGCAGTACTTC
TRBD1,few,TRBJ1-6,TRBV7-9,CASSSGRQGAPLHF,TGTGCCAGCAGCTCCGGACGACAGGGAGCACCCCTCCACTTT
TRBD2,NA,TRBJ2-1,TRBV7-6,CASSFSGGWNEQFF,TGTGCCAGCAGCTTTAGCGGGGGGTGGAATGAGCAGTTCTTC
TRBD1,NA,TRBJ1-4,TRBV4-2,CASSQDKGRGNEKLFF,TGTGCCAGCAGCCAAGATAAAGGCAGGGGGAATGAAAAACTGTTTTTT
NA,NA,TRBJ2-7,TRBV18,CASSPPGTVTYEQYF,TGTGCCAGCTCACCCCCCGGGACGGTGACCTACGAGCAGTACTTC
NA,few,TRBJ2-3,TRBV20-1,CSARGLPTQYF,TGCAGTGCTAGAGGACTACCTACGCAGTATTTT
TRBD2,many,TRBJ2-3,TRBV5-6,CASANLAREGTDTQYF,TGTGCCAGCGCCAATCTGGCGCGGGAGGGGACAGATACGCAGTATTTT
TRBD1,NA,TRBJ2-7,TRBV18,CASSPRGAGTGPQTQYF,TGTGCCAGCTCACCACGGGGGGCCGGGACAGGCCCACAGACGCAGTACTTC
NA,many,TRBJ1-2,TRBV5-4,CASSPGGTANYGYTF,TGTGCCAGCAGCCCCGGGGGCACCGCTAACTATGGCTACACCTTC
TRBD2,many,TRBJ2-5,TRBV20-1,CSAHELASQETQYF,TGCAGTGCTCATGAACTAGCGAGTCAAGAGACCCAGTACTTC
NA,NA,TRBJ2-4,TRBV3-1,CASSQDRGFGAKNIQYF,TGTGCCAGCAGCCAAGATCGGGGTTTCGGGGCCAAAAACATTCAGTACTTC
NA,NA,TRBJ1-3,TRBV7-2,CASSFLGSTIYF,TGTGCCAGCAGCTTCCTGGGCAGCACCATATATTTT
NA,many,TRBJ1-5,TRBV4-1,CASSQDLGFRNQPQHF,TGCGCCAGCAGCCAAGATCTAGGTTTTCGCAATCAGCCCCAGCATTTT
TRBD2,many,TRBJ2-1,TRBV7-2,CASSPTSGANEQFF,TGTGCCAGCAGCCCCACTAGCGGGGCCAATGAGCAGTTCTTC
NA,many,TRBJ2-5,TRBV28,CASSGASQETQYF,TGTGCCAGCAGTGGTGCGTCCCAAGAGACCCAGTACTTC
NA,many,TRBJ1-5,TRBV7-2,CASSLVAGGQGSNQPQHF,TGTGCCAGCAGCTTAGTCGCGGGTGGGCAGGGGAGCAATCAGCCCCAGCATTTT
NA,many,TRBJ2-3,TRBV20-1,CSARAEVPTDTQYF,TGCAGTGCTAGAGCCGAGGTACCCACAGATACGCAGTATTTT
TRBD1,many,TRBJ1-4,TRBV5-1,CASSLQGATNEKLFF,TGCGCCAGCAGTCTACAGGGGGCAACTAATGAAAAACTGTTTTTT
NA,few,TRBJ1-2,TRBV20-1,CSAWFYGYTF,TGCAGTGCTTGGTTCTATGGCTACACCTTC
NA,few,TRBJ1-4,TRBV6-5,CASSYSTKRHEKLFF,TGTGCCAGCAGTTACTCGACCAAGAGGCATGAAAAACTGTTTTTT
NA,few,TRBJ2-4,TRBV5-5,CASSLALRGPENIQYF,TGTGCCAGCAGCTTGGCCTTACGGGGACCCGAGAACATTCAGTACTTC
NA,NA,TRBJ1-1,TRBV7-8,CASSLGGHLAEAFF,TGTGCCAGCAGCTTAGGGGGCCACCTCGCTGAAGCTTTCTTT
NA,few,TRBJ2-3,TRBV7-2,CASSLAPEFRDTQYF,TGTGCCAGCAGCTTAGCGCCAGAATTTCGAGATACGCAGTATTTT
TRBD2,NA,TRBJ2-1,TRBV28,CASTVASGRGNEQFF,TGTGCCAGCACCGTAGCGAGCGGGAGAGGGAATGAGCAGTTCTTC
NA,NA,TRBJ2-1,TRBV27,CASSFGFLDEQFF,TGTGCCAGCAGTTTCGGGTTCTTAGATGAGCAGTTCTTC
TRBD1,NA,TRBJ2-1,TRBV7-8,CASSSQGAVYNEQFF,TGTGCCAGCAGCTCGCAGGGGGCGGTCTACAATGAGCAGTTCTTC
NA,NA,TRBJ2-2,TRBV18,CASSPPLMGISGELFF,TGTGCCAGCTCACCACCGTTAATGGGGATTTCCGGGGAGCTGTTTTTT
NA,few,TRBJ2-3,TRBV5-5,CASSSKSTDTKYF,TGTGCCAGCAGCTCCAAATCCACAGATACCAAGTATTTT
TRBD1,many,TRBJ1-4,TRBV6-5,CASSLPPGQGREKLFF,TGTGCCAGCAGTTTACCCCCAGGACAGGGGAGGGAAAAACTGTTTTTT
NA,NA,TRBJ1-1,TRBV5-1,CASSPQAMNTEAFF,TGCGCCAGCAGCCCACAGGCCATGAACACTGAAGCTTTCTTT
NA,many,TRBJ1-2,TRBV4-1,CASSQTSYYGYTF,TGCGCCAGCAGCCAGACCAGTTACTATGGCTACACCTTC
TRBD1,many,TRBJ2-7,TRBV20-1,CSAREYRDRGLDEQYF,TGCAGTGCTAGAGAGTACCGGGACAGGGGACTCGACGAGCAGTACTTC
NA,few,TRBJ2-2,TRBV7-9,CASSPGPWANTGELFF,TGTGCCAGCAGCCCAGGGCCCTGGGCAAACACCGGGGAGCTGTTTTTT
NA,few,TRBJ2-5,TRBV6-5,CASSYSPQGSDQTQYF,TGTGCCAGCAGTTACTCACCGCAGGGGTCTGATCAGACCCAGTACTTC
NA,few,TRBJ1-2,TRBV11-1,CASSLEFGYGYTF,TGTGCCAGCAGCTTAGAGTTTGGCTATGGCTACACCTTC
NA,many,TRBJ1-2,TRBV12-3/TRBV12-4,CASSSLGGKTIGYTF,TGTGCCAGCAGTTCCTTAGGGGGTAAGACTATTGGCTACACCTTC
NA,few,TRBJ2-1,TRBV3-1,CASSQDLEQGSSYNEQFF,TGTGCCAGCAGCCAAGATCTCGAGCAAGGGTCCTCCTACAATGAGCAGTTCTTC
TRBD1,NA,TRBJ2-1,TRBV3-1,CASSTRQGSEQFF,TGTGCCAGCAGCACAAGACAGGGGAGTGAGCAGTTCTTC
NA,many,TRBJ2-3,TRBV11-2,CASSLDRPSSTDTQYF,TGTGCCAGCAGCTTAGATCGTCCTAGTAGCACAGATACGCAGTATTTT
NA,NA,TRBJ1-1,TRBV7-9,CASSLVGGSEAFF,TGTGCCAGCAGCTTAGTGGGGGGATCTGAAGCTTTCTTT
NA,many,TRBJ2-1,TRBV9,CASSVVSGSEQFF,TGTGCCAGCAGCGTAGTGTCGGGTAGTGAGCAGTTCTTC
NA,NA,TRBJ1-1,TRBV5-1,CASRQTSTQGKNTEAFF,TGCGCCAGCAGACAAACATCAACCCAGGGAAAGAACACTGAAGCTTTCTTT
NA,few,TRBJ2-3,TRBV4-3,CASSQDWAGPTRGTDTQYF,TGCGCCAGCAGCCAAGATTGGGCGGGACCCACCCGAGGTACAGATACGCAGTATTTT
NA,few,TRBJ1-1,TRBV5-5,CASSQITNTEAFF,TGTGCCAGCAGCCAGATAACGAACACTGAAGCTTTCTTT
NA,many,TRBJ2-3,TRBV10-3,CAISEGGSRTDTQYF,TGTGCCATCAGTGAGGGGGGGAGCCGCACAGATACGCAGTATTTT
NA,many,TRBJ1-2,TRBV4-2,CASSQDRAGNYGYTF,TGTGCCAGCAGCCAAGATCGGGCAGGAAACTATGGCTACACCTTC
NA,many,TRBJ2-1,TRBV21-1,CASSPEAGGRGYNEQFF,TGTGCCAGCAGCCCCGAGGCGGGGGGCCGGGGTTACAATGAGCAGTTCTTC
NA,few,TRBJ1-5,TRBV11-2,CASSLGGTGGALNQPQHF,TGTGCCAGCAGCTTAGGAGGGACGGGGGGGGCACTCAATCAGCCCCAGCATTTT
NA,NA,TRBJ2-3,TRBV20-1,CSALRGGATDTQYF,TGCAGTGCCCTTAGGGGGGGGGCCACAGATACGCAGTATTTT
TRBD2,many,TRBJ2-6,TRBV9,CASSVDRGGSGANVLTF,TGTGCCAGCAGCGTCGACCGGGGGGGCTCTGGGGCCAACGTCCTGACTTTC